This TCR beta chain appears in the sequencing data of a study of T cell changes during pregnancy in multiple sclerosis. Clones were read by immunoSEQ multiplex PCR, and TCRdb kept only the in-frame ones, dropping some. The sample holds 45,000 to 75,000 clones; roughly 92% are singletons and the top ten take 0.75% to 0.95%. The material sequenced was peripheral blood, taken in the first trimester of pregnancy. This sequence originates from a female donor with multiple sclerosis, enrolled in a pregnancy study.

CDR3 coding DNA: TGTGCCAGCAGTCACCAACTCGGGGGGCCACTGTTGCAAGAGACCCAGTACTTC. Translating it yields CASSHQLGGPLLQETQYF. The genes are TRBV7-2 and TRBJ2-5, with TRBD2 as a possible D gene (7 bases). V dropped 6 bases and J dropped 2 bases, with 25 bases sitting between them. The CDR3 totals 18 residues. The V gene's germline CDR1 is SGHTA and CDR2 FQGNSA.